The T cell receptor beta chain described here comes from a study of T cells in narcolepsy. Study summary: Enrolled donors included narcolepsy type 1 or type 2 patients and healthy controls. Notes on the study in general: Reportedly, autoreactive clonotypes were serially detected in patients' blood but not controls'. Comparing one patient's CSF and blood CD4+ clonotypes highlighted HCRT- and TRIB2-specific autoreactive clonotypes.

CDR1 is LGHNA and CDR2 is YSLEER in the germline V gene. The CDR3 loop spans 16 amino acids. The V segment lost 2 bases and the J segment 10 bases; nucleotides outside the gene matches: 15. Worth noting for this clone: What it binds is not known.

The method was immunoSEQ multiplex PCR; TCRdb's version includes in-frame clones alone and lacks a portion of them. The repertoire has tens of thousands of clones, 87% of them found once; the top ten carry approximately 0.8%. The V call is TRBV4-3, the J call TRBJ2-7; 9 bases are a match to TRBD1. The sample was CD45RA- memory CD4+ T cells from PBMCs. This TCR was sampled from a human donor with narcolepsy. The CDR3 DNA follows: TGCGCCAGCAGCCAATTCTCTTTGAGCGGGACAGGGAGCCAGTACTTC. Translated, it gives CASSQFSLSGTGSQYF.